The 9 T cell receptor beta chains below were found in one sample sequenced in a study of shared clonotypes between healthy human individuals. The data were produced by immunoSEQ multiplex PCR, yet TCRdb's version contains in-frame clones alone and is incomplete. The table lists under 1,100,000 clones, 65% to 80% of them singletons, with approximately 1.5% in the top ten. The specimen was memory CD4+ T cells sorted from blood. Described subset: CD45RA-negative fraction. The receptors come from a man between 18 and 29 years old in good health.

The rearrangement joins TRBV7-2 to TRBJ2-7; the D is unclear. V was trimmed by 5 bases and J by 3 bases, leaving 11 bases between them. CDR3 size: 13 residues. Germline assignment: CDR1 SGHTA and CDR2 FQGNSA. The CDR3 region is CASSTRALYEQYF. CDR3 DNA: TGTGCCAGCAGCACAAGGGCCCTCTACGAGCAGTACTTC. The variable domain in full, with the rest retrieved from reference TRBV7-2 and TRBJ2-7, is GAGVSQSPSNKVTEKGKDVELRCDPISGHTALYWYRQSLGQGLEFLIYFQGNSAPDKSGLPSDRFSAERTGGSVSTLTIQRTQQEDSAVYLCASSTRALYEQYFGPGTRLTVT.

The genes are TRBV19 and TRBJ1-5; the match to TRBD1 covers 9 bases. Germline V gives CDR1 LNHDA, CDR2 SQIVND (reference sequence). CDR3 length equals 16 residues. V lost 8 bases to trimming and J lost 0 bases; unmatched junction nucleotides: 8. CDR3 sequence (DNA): TGTGCCAGTTGGCCGTCGGGACAGGGTAGCAATCAGCCCCAGCATTTT. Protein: CASWPSGQGSNQPQHF.

CDR3: CASSDGGGGNEKLFF. The DNA of the CDR3 is TGTGCCAGCAGTGACGGCGGTGGAGGTAATGAAAAACTGTTTTTT. The chain joins TRBV2 to TRBJ1-4; no clear D. CDR1 SNHLY and CDR2 FYNNEI come from the germline V gene. This CDR3 is 15 amino acids long. V was trimmed by 3 bases and J by 4 bases, leaving 12 bases between them.

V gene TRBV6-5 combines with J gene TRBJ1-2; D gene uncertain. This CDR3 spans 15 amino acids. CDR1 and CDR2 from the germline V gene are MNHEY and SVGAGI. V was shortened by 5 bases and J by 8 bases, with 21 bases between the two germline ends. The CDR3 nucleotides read TGTGCCAGCAGTCAGCGAAAGGGCCCCCCTGAGGGCTACACCTTC. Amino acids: CASSQRKGPPEGYTF.

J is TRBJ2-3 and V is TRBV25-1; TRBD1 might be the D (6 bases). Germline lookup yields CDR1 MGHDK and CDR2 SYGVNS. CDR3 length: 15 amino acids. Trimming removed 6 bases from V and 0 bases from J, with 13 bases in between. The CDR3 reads CASSAEGGSTDTQYF. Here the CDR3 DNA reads TGTGCCAGCAGCGCGGAAGGGGGTAGCACAGATACGCAGTATTTT.

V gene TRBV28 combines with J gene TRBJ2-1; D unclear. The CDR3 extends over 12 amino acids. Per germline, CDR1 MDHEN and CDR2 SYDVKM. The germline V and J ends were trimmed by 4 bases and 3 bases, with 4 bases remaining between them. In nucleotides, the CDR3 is TGTGCCAGCAGTTCCTTCTACAATGAGCAGTTCTTC. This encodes CASSSFYNEQFF.

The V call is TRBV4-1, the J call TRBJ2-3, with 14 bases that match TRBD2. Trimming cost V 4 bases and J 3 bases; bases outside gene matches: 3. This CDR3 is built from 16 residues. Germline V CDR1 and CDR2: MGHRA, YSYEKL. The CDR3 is CASSPGTSGRTDTQYF. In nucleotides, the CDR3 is TGCGCCAGCAGCCCAGGGACTAGCGGGAGAACAGATACGCAGTATTTT.

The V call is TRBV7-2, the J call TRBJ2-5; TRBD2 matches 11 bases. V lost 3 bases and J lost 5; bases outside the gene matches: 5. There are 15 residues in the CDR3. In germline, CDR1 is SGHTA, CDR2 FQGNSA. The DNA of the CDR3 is TGTGCCAGCAGCTTTAGCGGGAGGGCGGAGGAGACCCAGTACTTC. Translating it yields CASSFSGRAEETQYF.

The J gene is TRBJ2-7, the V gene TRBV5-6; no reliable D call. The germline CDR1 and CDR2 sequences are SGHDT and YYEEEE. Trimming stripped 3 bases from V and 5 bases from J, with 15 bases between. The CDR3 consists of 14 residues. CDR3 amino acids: CASSSSRLSDEQYF. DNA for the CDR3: TGTGCCAGCAGCTCCTCAAGGTTATCCGACGAGCAGTACTTC.